This TCR beta chain originates from a study of CD8+ T cells in alopecia areata. The authors extracted RNA and reverse transcribed it into cDNA as the sequencing template. Clones were read by immunoSEQ multiplex PCR, and TCRdb kept only the in-frame ones, dropping some. The data show 140,000 or so clones, less than 65% seen once. General study results and limits: Scalp sample data also include resident alphabeta T cells from normal skin.

The CDR3 consists of 13 residues. Germline CDR1 SQVTM, CDR2 ANQGSEA. V shed 7 bases, J shed 4 bases, and the junction held 9 bases outside the gene matches. This clone showed up just a few times. The antigen remains unidentified. The sample consisted of CD8+ T cells sorted from blood. The chain carries TRBV29-1 and TRBJ2-7, with 8 bases aligning to TRBD2. The sequence derives from a human donor in good health. The CDR3 coding sequence is TGCAGCGCCACGGGAGGGACCGGGTACGAGCAGTACTTC. It codes for CSATGGTGYEQYF.